This entry features one TCR beta chain sequence. This record belongs to a study of blood T cell repertoires in COVID-19. Study in general: Specimens from acute and convalescent COVID-19 originated in the United States, Italy and Spain. PBMCs, B-cell-depleted T cells, or T cells were the source of the cDNA or gDNA that made up the material.

Per the germline V gene, CDR1 is SGHDT and CDR2 is YYEEEE. J lost 7 bases, V lost 4 bases, and 7 bases had no gene match. There are 14 residues in the CDR3. Source study methods: Amplification of reference gene primers was used by the study to estimate nucleated cell counts. Clones were sequenced by immunoSEQ multiplex PCR, and TCRdb holds only the in-frame ones, with some missing. The V and J calls and clone size come from that table; D and trimming were worked out from the DNA. This repertoire shows under 350,000 clones, approximately 83% found once; its top ten account for 8% to 13%. The TCR originated in a woman in her 70s with acute or convalescent COVID-19. The sequencing input was peripheral blood. The chain is built from TRBV5-6 and TRBJ1-5, with 8 bases identical to TRBD1. The CDR3: CASSLGQGRQPQHF. The DNA of the CDR3 is TGTGCCAGCAGCCTCGGACAGGGTAGACAGCCCCAGCATTTT.